Reported below is one T cell receptor beta chain. Its target is unknown. The data originate from a study of cytomegalovirus exposure and HLA in healthy donors. Turning to the study itself: A data release that came early held around 85 million unique TCRs from HLA-typed donors.

Study-level results: Published work reported that the classifier diagnosed cytomegalovirus status with high specificity and sensitivity. Rarity marked most TCR sequences, yet some public TCRs occurred in many donors.

With 60 Vbeta and 13 Jbeta primers, the PCR was carried out. Clones were read by immunoSEQ multiplex PCR, and TCRdb kept only the in-frame ones, dropping some. The table has about 180,000 clones, around 79% seen once. This CDR3 is built from 17 residues. Per the germline V gene, CDR1 is SGHAT and CDR2 is FQNNGV. V lost 1 base and J 1 base, leaving 14 bases between the germline ends. Sequenced material: PBMCs. This sequence was found in a woman between 50 and 59 years old in good health and CMV-seronegative. The V call is TRBV11-2, the J call TRBJ2-1; D gene uncertain. The DNA for the CDR3 is TGTGCCAGCAGCTTAGTGGGTATCAGGCTATCCTACAATGAGCAGTTCTTC. Amino acids: CASSLVGIRLSYNEQFF. Looking up the rest from reference TRBV11-2 and TRBJ2-1 gives the full variable domain: EAGVAQSPRYKIIEKRQSVAFWCNPISGHATLYWYQQILGQGPKLLIQFQNNGVVDDSQLPKDRFSAERLKGVDSTLKIQPAKLEDSAVYLCASSLVGIRLSYNEQFFGPGTRLTVL.